Shown below are 15 T cell receptor beta chains from a single sample sequenced in a study of human T cells and chemical hapten exposure. Time point defined: patch test 2, 6 weeks after DPC sensitization. As for treatment: therapeutic diphenylcyclopropenone sensitization with weekly scalp DPC. TCRdb re-derived calls from the RACE reads in MiXCR, one entry per CDR3 protein. The table shows about 140,000 distinct CDR3 sequences, with roughly 10% occurring only once. This sample comprised whole blood, obtained in connection with sensitization to the hapten diphenylcyclopropenone (DPC). These receptors originate from a woman aged 45-65 years with alopecia areata. Some clones in this sample may be carry-over from other donors' samples.

This clonotype was seen a few times. The chain links TRBV7-2 to TRBJ2-5, with D tentatively TRBD1 (5 bases). The length of the CDR3 is 13 residues. V was cut by 1 base and J by 5 bases, with 8 bases left in between. Germline V gene sequence: CDR1 SGHTA, CDR2 FQGNSA. The CDR3 nucleotides are TGTGCCAGCAGCTTAGTAGGGGTTGAGACCCAGTACTTC. Protein product: CASSLVGVETQYF.

This clonotype appeared many times. V is TRBV5-1 and J is TRBJ2-3, with D perhaps assigned TRBD1 or TRBD2 (6 bases each). The CDR3 sequence is 16 residues long. Germline CDR1 SGHRS, CDR2 YFSETQ. Trimming removed 3 bases at V and 1 base at J, with 15 bases between. The CDR3 reads CASSSAGGLGTDTQYF. The CDR3 DNA reads as TGCGCCAGCAGCTCCGCTGGGGGGCTTGGCACAGATACGCAGTATTTT.

The chain links TRBV20-1 to TRBJ2-7; possibly TRBD2 for D (6 bases). Germline lookup yields CDR1 DFQATT and CDR2 SNEGSKA (reference sequence). V lost 6 bases to trimming and J lost 6 bases, with 21 bases between them. The CDR3 has 14 amino acids. This chain's CDR3 is CSAIPGGYRGEQYF. The DNA for the CDR3 is TGCAGTGCCATCCCCGGGGGTTACCGAGGCGAGCAGTACTTC.

This clonotype was recorded many times. The V call is TRBV28, the J call TRBJ2-1; TRBD2 aligns across 9 bases. Germline V gene lookup returns CDR1 MDHEN and CDR2 SYDVKM. Losses at the gene ends were 7 bases for V and 8 bases for J; bases not matched to a gene: 12. CDR3 length equals 15 residues. The CDR3 spells CASNKIAGEQDEQFF. CDR3 nucleotides: TGTGCCAGCAACAAAATAGCGGGAGAACAGGATGAGCAGTTCTTC.

V gene TRBV5-1 combines with J gene TRBJ2-3; a possible D gene is TRBD2 (6 bases). CDR1 and CDR2 (germline): SGHRS, YFSETQ. Trimming removed 4 bases from V and 6 bases from J, with 18 bases in between. This CDR3 is 15 amino acids long. In DNA, the CDR3 is TGCGCCAGCAGCCCCAGGGCGGGGCCCCCGGATACGCAGTATTTT. Residues: CASSPRAGPPDTQYF.

The chain employs TRBV7-9 and TRBJ2-1; possible D gene TRBD2, 5 bases. Germline V gene data show CDR1 as SEHNR and CDR2 as FQNEAQ (reference sequence). Trimming removed 5 bases at V and 0 bases at J, with 11 bases between. CDR3 length: 15 amino acids. CDR3 DNA sequence: TGTGCCAGCAGCCTGAGCGGCCTCTCCTACAATGAGCAGTTCTTC. Amino acids: CASSLSGLSYNEQFF. Supplemented by reference TRBV7-9 and TRBJ2-1, the full variable domain reads DTGVSQNPRHKITKRGQNVTFRCDPISEHNRLYWYRQTLGQGPEFLTYFQNEAQLEKSRLLSDRFSAERPKGSFSTLEIQRTEQGDSAMYLCASSLSGLSYNEQFFGPGTRLTVL.

This clonotype has a count of ten or more. The chain employs TRBV5-4 and TRBJ2-3; 8 positions match TRBD2. CDR1 is SGHNT and CDR2 is YYREEE in the germline V gene (reference sequence). The CDR3 covers 17 residues. The trim removed 0 bases at V and 6 bases at J, leaving 12 bases unmatched. CDR3 in amino acids: CASSLVVAGPAGDTQYF. The CDR3 DNA follows: TGTGCCAGCAGCTTGGTGGTAGCGGGACCAGCGGGGGATACGCAGTATTTT.

The rearrangement uses TRBV28 and TRBJ2-7, with D unresolved. Germline V gene sequence: CDR1 MDHEN, CDR2 SYDVKM. V shed 2 bases and J shed 6 bases, with 8 bases lying between them. This CDR3 contains 12 residues. As DNA, the CDR3 is TGTGCCAGCAGTTTAAGGTACGGCGAGCAGTACTTC. Translated, it gives CASSLRYGEQYF.

This clonotype has just a few counts. V and J are TRBV20-1 and TRBJ2-7; D is unclear. The V gene's germline CDR1 is DFQATT and CDR2 SNEGSKA (reference sequence). The CDR3 spans 14 residues. Trimming removed 3 bases from V and 2 bases from J, with 14 bases in between. The CDR3 DNA sequence: TGCAGTGCTAGTAGGCAGCAGAACGCCTACGAGCAGTACTTC. The encoded protein is CSASRQQNAYEQYF.

This chain joins TRBV28 and TRBJ1-4; D gene uncertain. Trimming cost V 3 bases and J 0 bases, with 5 bases left between them. CDR1 and CDR2 (germline): MDHEN, SYDVKM. The CDR3 extends over 14 amino acids. CDR3 loop: CASSFSTTNEKLFF. The CDR3 coding sequence is TGTGCCAGCAGTTTCAGTACAACTAATGAAAAACTGTTTTTT.

The V and J genes are TRBV20-1 and TRBJ1-5; TRBD1 is a possible D gene (6 bases). The V gene lost 0 bases and the J gene lost 4 bases, with 10 bases spanning the gap. Germline loops: CDR1 DFQATT, CDR2 SNEGSKA (reference sequence). This CDR3 comprises 14 residues. This CDR3 is CSAREVQGNQPQHF. Here the CDR3 DNA reads TGCAGTGCTAGAGAAGTCCAGGGGAATCAGCCCCAGCATTTT.

This clonotype has only a few counts. V and J are TRBV27 and TRBJ1-6; unclear D gene. V was shortened by 6 bases and J by 2 bases, with 11 bases between the two germline ends. The germline gives CDR1 MNHEY, CDR2 SMNVEV (reference sequence). The CDR3 is 15 amino acids. The CDR3 region is CASSRGLPYNSPLHF. In nucleotides, the CDR3 is TGTGCCAGCAGCCGAGGGCTCCCCTATAATTCACCCCTCCACTTT.

Comment on this clonotype: This could be a read error, since a much larger clone is one nucleotide away. J is TRBJ2-2 and V is TRBV6-1; TRBD1 might be the D (5 bases). The CDR3 is made up of 14 amino acids. The germline CDR1 and CDR2 sequences are MNHNS and SASEGT. V gave up 4 bases and J gave up 4 bases, with 10 bases separating them. CDR3 loop: CASSANRSTGELFF. In DNA form, the CDR3 reads TGTGCCAGCAGTGCAAACAGGAGCACCGGGGAGCTGTTTTTT.

This clonotype was detected many times. The chain links TRBV6-2 or TRBV6-3 to TRBJ2-2; a possible D gene is TRBD1 (6 bases). The ends were cut back, 7 bases at V and 4 bases at J, with 16 bases in the middle. Germline V lookup: CDR1 MNHEY, CDR2 SVGEGT. The CDR3 runs to 15 residues. The CDR3 is CASIGADSLTGELFF. CDR3 DNA sequence: TGTGCCAGCATCGGAGCGGACAGCCTCACCGGGGAGCTGTTTTTT.

This clonotype was seen only a few times. The chain has TRBV20-1 and TRBJ2-1, with D perhaps given as TRBD1 or TRBD2 (5 bases each). V was trimmed by 1 base and J by 7 bases, leaving 11 bases between them. CDR3 length: 13 residues. Per the germline V gene, CDR1 is DFQATT and CDR2 is SNEGSKA (reference sequence). CDR3 bases: TGCAGTGCTAGAGGTCGGTGGGGGAATGAGCAGTTCTTC. Encoded protein: CSARGRWGNEQFF.